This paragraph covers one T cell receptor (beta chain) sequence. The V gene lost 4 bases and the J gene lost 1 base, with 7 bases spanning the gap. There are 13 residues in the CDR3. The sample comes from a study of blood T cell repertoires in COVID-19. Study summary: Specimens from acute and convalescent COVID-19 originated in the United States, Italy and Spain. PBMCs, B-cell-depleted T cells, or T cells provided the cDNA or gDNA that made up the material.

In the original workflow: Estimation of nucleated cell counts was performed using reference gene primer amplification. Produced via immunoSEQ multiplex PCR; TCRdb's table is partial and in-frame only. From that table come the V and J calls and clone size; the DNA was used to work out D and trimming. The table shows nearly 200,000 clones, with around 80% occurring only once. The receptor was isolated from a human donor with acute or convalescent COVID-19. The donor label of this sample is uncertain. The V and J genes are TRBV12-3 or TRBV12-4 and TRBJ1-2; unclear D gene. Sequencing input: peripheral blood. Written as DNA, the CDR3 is TGTGCCAGCAGTTACCGGGATAACTATGGCTACACCTTC. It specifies CASSYRDNYGYTF.